This TCR beta chain derives from a study of blood T cell repertoires in COVID-19. Study-level information: Samples representing acute and convalescent COVID-19 were sourced from the United States, Italy and Spain.

V shed 10 bases and J shed 0 bases, with 10 bases lying between them. CDR1 and CDR2 from the germline V gene are MGHDK and SYGVNS. The CDR3 is 14 residues long. This clone was recorded only once. As handled by the study authors: For nucleated cells, counts were estimated from reference gene primer amplification. Clones were read by immunoSEQ multiplex PCR, and TCRdb kept only the in-frame ones, dropping some. V and J calls and clone size are given by that table; D and trimming were obtained from the DNA. Of roughly 260,000 clones in the sample, 86% were seen once. Material for sequencing was peripheral blood. The chain links TRBV25-1 to TRBJ1-6; tentatively, D is TRBD1 (5 bases). This TCR was sampled from a man in his forties who had recovered from COVID-19. CDR3 DNA: TGTGCCACCTCGGGGGTCTCCTATAATTCACCCCTCCACTTT. Residues: CATSGVSYNSPLHF.